These 22 T cell receptor beta chains came from one sample sequenced in a study of cytomegalovirus exposure and HLA in healthy donors. The primer mix had 60 Vbeta and 13 Jbeta primers. The table came from immunoSEQ multiplex PCR; TCRdb's copy has only in-frame clones and leaves some out. Here the sample spans around 110,000 clones, roughly 80% being singletons. The sequencing sample was made of PBMCs. The source is a man aged 55 to 70 in good health and CMV-seronegative.

V and J are TRBV7-9 and TRBJ1-3; no clear D gene. V was trimmed by 2 bases and J by 5 bases, leaving 16 bases between them. This CDR3 is built from 16 residues. Per the germline V gene, CDR1 is SEHNR and CDR2 is FQNEAQ (reference sequence). The CDR3 sequence is CASSLSQIGWRNTIYF. In DNA, the CDR3 is TGTGCCAGCAGCTTATCACAGATCGGATGGCGAAACACCATATATTTT. Filled out from reference TRBV7-9 and TRBJ1-3, the complete variable domain reads DTGVSQNPRHKITKRGQNVTFRCDPISEHNRLYWYRQTLGQGPEFLTYFQNEAQLEKSRLLSDRFSAERPKGSFSTLEIQRTEQGDSAMYLCASSLSQIGWRNTIYFGEGSWLTVV.

The chain links TRBV9 to TRBJ1-1; 7 nucleotides line up with TRBD1. The junction had 5 bases not matched to a gene; V was cut back by 5 bases and J by 1 base. CDR3 length equals 14 residues. Per the germline V gene, CDR1 is SGDLS and CDR2 is YYNGEE. The CDR3 bases are TGTGCCAGCAGGGGCGGGGACAGGAACACTGAAGCTTTCTTT. This sequence encodes CASRGGDRNTEAFF.

The chain combines TRBV6-1 with TRBJ1-6; 7 positions agree with TRBD1. The CDR3 is made up of 15 amino acids. The trim removed 3 bases at V and 8 bases at J, leaving 7 bases unmatched. The V gene's germline CDR1 is MNHNS and CDR2 SASEGT. The DNA of the CDR3 is TGTGCCAGCAGTGAGTTGGACAGGATTTATTCACCCCTCCACTTT. Its translation is CASSELDRIYSPLHF.

The rearrangement links TRBV9 to TRBJ2-2, with 13 bases that match TRBD2. Trimming removed 4 bases from V and 4 bases from J; junction bases left unmatched: 4. The germline V gene has CDR1 SGDLS and CDR2 YYNGEE. The CDR3 is 16 amino acids. The CDR3 spells CASSIGLAGATGELFF. CDR3 coding DNA: TGTGCCAGCAGCATAGGACTAGCGGGGGCCACCGGGGAGCTGTTTTTT. Filled out from reference TRBV9 and TRBJ2-2, the complete variable domain reads DSGVTQTPKHLITATGQRVTLRCSPRSGDLSVYWYQQSLDQGLQFLIQYYNGEERAKGNILERFSAQQFPDLHSELNLSSLELGDSALYFCASSIGLAGATGELFFGEGSRLTVL.

The chain couples TRBV6-5 to TRBJ1-6; unclear D gene. Trimming stripped 4 bases from V and 15 bases from J, with 16 bases between. The CDR3 length is 13 residues. Germline CDR1 and CDR2: MNHEY and SVGAGI. CDR3 region: CASSSLTFPSLHF. The CDR3, as DNA: TGTGCCAGCAGTTCCTTGACATTCCCAAGCCTCCACTTT.

This clone has a handful of counts. The V and J genes are TRBV5-4 and TRBJ2-5; 9 nucleotides line up with TRBD2. Germline CDR1 and CDR2: SGHNT and YYREEE (reference sequence). V was clipped by 4 bases and J by 5 bases; unmatched bases: 3. CDR3 length equals 13 residues. CDR3 region: CASSPAGGETQYF. In DNA form, the CDR3 reads TGTGCCAGCAGCCCTGCGGGGGGGGAGACCCAGTACTTC.

The rearrangement uses TRBV5-5 and TRBJ1-1; a possible D gene is TRBD1 (6 bases). From germline, CDR1 is SGHKS and CDR2 YYEKEE (reference sequence). Trimming left V 0 bases short and J 4 bases short, with 13 bases between. CDR3 size: 15 residues. The CDR3 sequence is CASSLDGGRGTEAFF. The CDR3 DNA is TGTGCCAGCAGCTTGGATGGGGGCAGGGGCACTGAAGCTTTCTTT.

This clone was recorded once. This chain connects TRBV5-6 to TRBJ2-6; 14 bases fit TRBD2. The CDR3 totals 19 residues. The junction had 7 bases not matched to a gene; V was cut back by 2 bases and J by 3 bases. CDR1 is SGHDT and CDR2 is YYEEEE in the germline V gene. CDR3 DNA sequence: TGTGCCAGCAGCTTCCGACTAGCGGGGGGGCGGTTTGGGGCCAACGTCCTGACTTTC. Protein product: CASSFRLAGGRFGANVLTF.

This rearrangement joins TRBV6-5 to TRBJ1-5; D is undetermined. V was shortened by 7 bases and J by 5 bases, with 18 bases between the two germline ends. This CDR3 contains 15 residues. Germline CDR1 reads MNHEY; CDR2 reads SVGAGI. CDR3 coding DNA: TGTGCCAGCACCGGCCCGACGCAGGCCGATCAGCCCCAGCATTTT. Amino acids: CASTGPTQADQPQHF.

The CDR3 sequence is CASSLTEYNEQFF. CDR3 bases: TGTGCCAGCAGCTTAACAGAATACAATGAGCAGTTCTTC. The rearrangement joins TRBV7-7 to TRBJ2-1; D is undetermined. The CDR3 runs to 13 residues. The germline gives CDR1 SSHAT, CDR2 FNYEAQ (reference sequence). Trimming removed 2 bases from V and 4 bases from J, with 6 bases in between.

This clone occurred a few times. V usage is TRBV2 and J usage is TRBJ1-6; possibly TRBD1 for D (5 bases). V was cut by 4 bases and J by 0 bases, with 7 bases left in between. CDR1 is SNHLY, CDR2 FYNNEI, per germline. The CDR3 is 15 residues long. The CDR3 here is CASSVGGSYNSPLHF. CDR3 DNA: TGTGCCAGCAGTGTGGGGGGCTCCTATAATTCACCCCTCCACTTT.

The chain uses TRBV4-1 and TRBJ1-1; 8 nucleotides line up with TRBD1. This CDR3 comprises 14 residues. CDR1 and CDR2 (germline): MGHRA, YSYEKL. Trimming removed 6 bases from V and 0 bases from J; junction bases left unmatched: 3. The CDR3 is CASRTGVMNTEAFF. The CDR3 region has the DNA TGCGCCAGCAGGACAGGGGTAATGAACACTGAAGCTTTCTTT.

The chain combines TRBV6-1 with TRBJ2-4, with 9 bases lining up with TRBD1. The length of the CDR3 is 15 residues. V lost 3 bases to trimming and J lost 5 bases; unmatched junction nucleotides: 5. Looked up from germline, CDR1 is MNHNS and CDR2 is SASEGT. CDR3 DNA sequence: TGTGCCAGCAGTGATCCCAGGACAGGGGAAAACATTCAGTACTTC. Translation gives CASSDPRTGENIQYF.

The rearrangement links TRBV7-2 to TRBJ1-4, with D possibly TRBD1 on 5 matching bases. The germline V gene encodes CDR1 SGHTA and CDR2 FQGNSA. With 2 bases removed from V and 7 bases from J, the gap between germline ends came to 14 bases. There are 15 residues in the CDR3. This CDR3 reads CASSLLWGGSEKLFF. In DNA form, the CDR3 reads TGTGCCAGCAGCTTATTGTGGGGCGGGAGTGAAAAACTGTTTTTT.

The gene calls are TRBV5-8 and TRBJ1-1, with 8 bases lining up with TRBD1. Germline V gene data show CDR1 as SGHTS and CDR2 as YDEGEE. The CDR3 length is 14 residues. J gave up 4 bases and V 4 bases, and 6 bases lay outside the gene matches. The CDR3 loop is CASSRRTGSTEAFF. The CDR3 region has the DNA TGTGCCAGCAGCCGTAGGACAGGGTCCACTGAAGCTTTCTTT. The variable domain in full, completed from reference TRBV5-8 and TRBJ1-1, reads EAGVTQSPTHLIKTRGQQATLRCSPISGHTSVYWYQQALGLGLQFLLWYDEGEERNRGNFPPRFSGRQFPNYSSELNVNALELEDSALYLCASSRRTGSTEAFFGQGTRLTVV.

This clone has only one observation. The V gene is TRBV7-3, the J gene TRBJ2-2, with 12 bases matching TRBD2. Per the germline V gene, CDR1 is SGHTA and CDR2 is FQGTGA. The trim removed 5 bases at V and 3 bases at J, leaving 16 bases unmatched. This CDR3 contains 20 residues. CDR3 sequence: CASSRRTSGALTWDTGELFF. CDR3 DNA: TGTGCCAGCAGCCGAAGGACTAGCGGGGCCCTCACCTGGGACACCGGGGAGCTGTTTTTT. The full variable domain, its missing parts supplied by reference TRBV7-3 and TRBJ2-2, is GAGVSQTPSNKVTEKGKYVELRCDPISGHTALYWYRQSLGQGPEFLIYFQGTGAADDSGLPNDRFFAVRPEGSVSTLKIQRTERGDSAVYLCASSRRTSGALTWDTGELFFGEGSRLTVL.

This clone has only one observation. The CDR3 DNA follows: TGTGCCAGCAGCCCACAAGCGGGGGGGAGCGGTGATACGCAGTATTTT. It encodes CASSPQAGGSGDTQYF. The chain recombines TRBV7-7 with TRBJ2-3; TRBD2 agrees at 10 bases. CDR3 length: 16 residues. From germline, CDR1 is SSHAT and CDR2 FNYEAQ (reference sequence). V lost 5 bases to trimming and J lost 6 bases; unmatched junction nucleotides: 11. Full variable domain (outside the CDR3, taken from reference TRBV7-7 and TRBJ2-3): GAGVSQSPRYKVTKRGQDVTLRCDPISSHATLYWYQQALGQGPEFLTYFNYEAQPDKSGLPSDRFSAERPEGSISTLTIQRTEQRDSAMYRCASSPQAGGSGDTQYFGPGTRLTVL.

In nucleotides, the CDR3 is TGCGCCAGCAGCTCGGGACTCCAGCGGGAGACCCAGTACTTC. The encoded protein is CASSSGLQRETQYF. V and J are TRBV5-1 and TRBJ2-5; perhaps TRBD2 as D (6 bases). This CDR3 is 14 amino acids long. V lost 3 bases and J 5 bases, leaving 14 bases between the germline ends. Per germline, CDR1 SGHRS and CDR2 YFSETQ.

This clone was seen more than once but under ten times. V gene TRBV5-1 combines with J gene TRBJ1-5; maybe TRBD1 (6 bases). Trimming removed 4 bases at V and 0 bases at J, with 14 bases between. The CDR3 covers 16 residues. The germline V gene encodes CDR1 SGHRS and CDR2 YFSETQ. This CDR3 is CASSLGQPDSNQPQHF. DNA for the CDR3: TGCGCCAGCAGCCTAGGACAGCCCGATAGCAATCAGCCCCAGCATTTT.

This chain connects TRBV7-2 to TRBJ1-1; D is possibly TRBD1 (6 bases). Germline V gene data show CDR1 as SGHTA and CDR2 as FQGNSA. This CDR3 is 14 amino acids long. With 6 bases removed from V and 0 bases from J, the gap between germline ends came to 11 bases. As DNA, the CDR3 is TGTGCCAGCAGACCGGACAGATTGAACACTGAAGCTTTCTTT. Translation: CASRPDRLNTEAFF.

This chain links TRBV28 with TRBJ2-3; perhaps TRBD2 as D (6 bases). The CDR3 runs to 14 residues. Between the trimmed V and J ends, which lost 10 bases and 5 bases, there was a span of 19 bases. CDR1 is MDHEN, CDR2 SYDVKM, per germline. The CDR3 here is CAIGDGGTGDTQYF. As DNA, the CDR3 is TGTGCCATCGGCGACGGGGGTACGGGAGATACGCAGTATTTT.

CDR3 DNA sequence: TGCGCCAGCAGCCAAGGGAGGACAGGGCTCTACGAGCAGTACTTC. This gives the protein CASSQGRTGLYEQYF. The rearrangement uses TRBV4-3 and TRBJ2-7; 8 positions match TRBD1. The CDR3 is 15 amino acids. The germline V gene has CDR1 LGHNA and CDR2 YSLEER. Trimming at V came to 1 base and at J to 3 bases, leaving 5 bases not matched to a gene.